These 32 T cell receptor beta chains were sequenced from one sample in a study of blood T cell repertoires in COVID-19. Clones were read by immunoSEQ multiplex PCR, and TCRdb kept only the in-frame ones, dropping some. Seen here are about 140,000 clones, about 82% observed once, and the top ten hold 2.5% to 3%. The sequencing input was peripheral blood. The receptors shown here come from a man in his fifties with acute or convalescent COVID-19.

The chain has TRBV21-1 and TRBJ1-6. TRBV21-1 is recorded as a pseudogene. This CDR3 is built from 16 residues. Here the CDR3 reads CASSKKRAGGGSPLHF. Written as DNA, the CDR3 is TGTGCCAGCAGCAAGAAGAGAGCCGGGGGAGGTTCACCCCTCCACTTT.

CDR3 protein: CASSEVGIRDEQYF. CDR3 bases: TGTGCCAGCAGTGAGGTCGGGATACGAGACGAGCAGTACTTC. The chain carries TRBV2 and TRBJ2-7, with a tentative D call TRBD2 (5 bases). V gave up 3 bases and J gave up 5 bases, with 14 bases separating them. The CDR3 length is 14 residues. The germline V gene has CDR1 SNHLY and CDR2 FYNNEI.

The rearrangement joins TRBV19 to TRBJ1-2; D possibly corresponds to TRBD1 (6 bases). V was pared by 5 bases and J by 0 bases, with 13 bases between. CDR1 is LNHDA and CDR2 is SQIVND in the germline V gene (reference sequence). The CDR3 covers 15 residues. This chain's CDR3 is CASSAWTASNYGYTF. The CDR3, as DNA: TGTGCCAGTAGTGCTTGGACAGCTTCTAACTATGGCTACACCTTC. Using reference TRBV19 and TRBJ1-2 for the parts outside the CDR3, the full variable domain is DGGITQSPKYLFRKEGQNVTLSCEQNLNHDAMYWYRQDPGQGLRLIYYSQIVNDFQKGDIAEGYSVSREKKESFPLTVTSAQKNPTAFYLCASSAWTASNYGYTFGSGTRLTVV.

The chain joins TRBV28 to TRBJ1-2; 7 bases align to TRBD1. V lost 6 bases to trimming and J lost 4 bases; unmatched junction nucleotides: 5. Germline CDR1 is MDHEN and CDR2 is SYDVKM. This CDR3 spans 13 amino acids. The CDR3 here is CASRRDRIYGYTF. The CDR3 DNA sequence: TGTGCCAGCAGACGGGACAGAATCTATGGCTACACCTTC.

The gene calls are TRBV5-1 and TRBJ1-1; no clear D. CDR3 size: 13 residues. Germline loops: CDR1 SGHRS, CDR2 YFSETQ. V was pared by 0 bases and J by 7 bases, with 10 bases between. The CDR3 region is CASSLGVRGEAFF. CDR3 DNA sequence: TGCGCCAGCAGCTTGGGAGTCAGAGGTGAAGCTTTCTTT.

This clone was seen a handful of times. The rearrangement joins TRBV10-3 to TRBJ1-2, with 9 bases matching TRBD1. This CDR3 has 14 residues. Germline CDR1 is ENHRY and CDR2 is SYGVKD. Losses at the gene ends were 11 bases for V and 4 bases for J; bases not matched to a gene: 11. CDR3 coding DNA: TGTGCCCATCGGGGGACAGGGCCCTTCTATGGCTACACCTTC. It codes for CAHRGTGPFYGYTF.

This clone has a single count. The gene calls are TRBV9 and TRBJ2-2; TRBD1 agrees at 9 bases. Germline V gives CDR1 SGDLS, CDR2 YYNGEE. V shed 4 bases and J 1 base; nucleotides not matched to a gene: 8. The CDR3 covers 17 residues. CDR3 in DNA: TGTGCCAGCAGCATCGCCGGGACAGGGCTGAACACCGGGGAGCTGTTTTTT. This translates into CASSIAGTGLNTGELFF.

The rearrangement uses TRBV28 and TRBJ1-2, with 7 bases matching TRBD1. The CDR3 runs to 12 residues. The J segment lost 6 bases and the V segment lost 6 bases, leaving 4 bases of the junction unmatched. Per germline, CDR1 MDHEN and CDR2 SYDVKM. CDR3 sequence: CASRGGGDGYTF. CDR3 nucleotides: TGTGCCAGCAGAGGAGGGGGCGATGGCTACACCTTC.

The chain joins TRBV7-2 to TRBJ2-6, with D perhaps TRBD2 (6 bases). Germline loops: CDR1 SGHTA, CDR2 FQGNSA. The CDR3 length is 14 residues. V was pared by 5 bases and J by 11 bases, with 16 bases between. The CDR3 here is CASSPGTAPYVLTF. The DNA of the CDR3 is TGTGCCAGCAGCCCGGGGACTGCTCCTTACGTCCTGACTTTC.

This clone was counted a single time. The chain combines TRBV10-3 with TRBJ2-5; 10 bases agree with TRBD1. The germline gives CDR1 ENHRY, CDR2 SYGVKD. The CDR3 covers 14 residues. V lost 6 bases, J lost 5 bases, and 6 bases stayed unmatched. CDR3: CAIRGQGSPETQYF. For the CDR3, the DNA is TGTGCCATCAGGGGACAGGGGAGCCCGGAGACCCAGTACTTC.

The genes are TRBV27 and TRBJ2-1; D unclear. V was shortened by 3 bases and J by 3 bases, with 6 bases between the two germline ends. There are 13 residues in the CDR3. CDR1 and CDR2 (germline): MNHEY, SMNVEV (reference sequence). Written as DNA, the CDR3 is TGTGCCAGCAGTTTGACACTCTACAATGAGCAGTTCTTC. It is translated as CASSLTLYNEQFF.

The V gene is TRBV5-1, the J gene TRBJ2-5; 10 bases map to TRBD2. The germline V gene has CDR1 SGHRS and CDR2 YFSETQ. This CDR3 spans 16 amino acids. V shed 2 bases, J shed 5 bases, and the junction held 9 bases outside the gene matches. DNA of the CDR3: TGCGCCAGCAGCTTCTCAGGTAGCGGGGGGCCTGAGACCCAGTACTTC. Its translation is CASSFSGSGGPETQYF.

The CDR3 here is CASSQGAGFTEAFF. In DNA form, the CDR3 reads TGCGCCAGCAGCCAAGGGGCAGGATTCACTGAAGCTTTCTTT. The chain has TRBV5-1 and TRBJ1-1; D may be TRBD1 (5 bases). The germline V and J ends were trimmed by 4 bases and 4 bases, with 14 bases remaining between them. The CDR3 runs to 14 residues. CDR1 and CDR2 (germline): SGHRS, YFSETQ.

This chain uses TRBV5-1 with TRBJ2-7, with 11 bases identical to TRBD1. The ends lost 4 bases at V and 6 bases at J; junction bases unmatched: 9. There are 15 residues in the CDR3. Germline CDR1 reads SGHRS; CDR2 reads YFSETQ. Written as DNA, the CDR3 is TGCGCCAGCAGCCCCAACCGGGACAGGGGGACCGAGCAGTACTTC. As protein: CASSPNRDRGTEQYF. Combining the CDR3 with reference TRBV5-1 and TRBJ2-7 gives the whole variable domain KAGVTQTPRYLIKTRGQQVTLSCSPISGHRSVSWYQQTPGQGLQFLFEYFSETQRNKGNFPGRFSGRQFSNSRSEMNVSTLELGDSALYLCASSPNRDRGTEQYFGPGTRLTVT.

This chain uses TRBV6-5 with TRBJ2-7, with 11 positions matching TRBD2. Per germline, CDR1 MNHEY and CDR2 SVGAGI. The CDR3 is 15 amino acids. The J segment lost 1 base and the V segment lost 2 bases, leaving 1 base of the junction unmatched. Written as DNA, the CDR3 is TGTGCCAGCAGTTACACTAGCGGGAGATCCTACGAGCAGTACTTC. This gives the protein CASSYTSGRSYEQYF.

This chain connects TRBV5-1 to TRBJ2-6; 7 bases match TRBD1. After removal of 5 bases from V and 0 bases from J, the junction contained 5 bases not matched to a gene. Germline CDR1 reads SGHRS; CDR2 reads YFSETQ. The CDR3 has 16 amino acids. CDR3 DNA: TGCGCCAGCAGACAGGGGCCCCCCTCTGGGGCCAACGTCCTGACTTTC. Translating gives CASRQGPPSGANVLTF.

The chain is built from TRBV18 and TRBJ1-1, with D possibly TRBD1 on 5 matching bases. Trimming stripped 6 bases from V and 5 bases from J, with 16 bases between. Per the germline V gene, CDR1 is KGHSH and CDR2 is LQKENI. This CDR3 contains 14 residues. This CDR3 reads CASSLGREVTEAFF. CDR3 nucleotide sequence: TGTGCCAGCTCCCTGGGCAGGGAGGTAACTGAAGCTTTCTTT.

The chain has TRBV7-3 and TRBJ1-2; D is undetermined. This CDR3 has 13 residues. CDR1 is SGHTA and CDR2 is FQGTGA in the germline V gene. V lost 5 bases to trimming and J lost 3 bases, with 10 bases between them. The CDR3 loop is CASSELNDYGYTF. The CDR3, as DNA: TGTGCCAGCAGCGAACTTAACGACTATGGCTACACCTTC.

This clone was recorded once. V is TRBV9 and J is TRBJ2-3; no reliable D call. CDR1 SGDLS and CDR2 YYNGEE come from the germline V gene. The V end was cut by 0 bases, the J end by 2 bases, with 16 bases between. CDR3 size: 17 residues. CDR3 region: CASSVAQRRVSTDTQYF. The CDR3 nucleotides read TGTGCCAGCAGCGTAGCTCAAAGGAGAGTCTCCACAGATACGCAGTATTTT.

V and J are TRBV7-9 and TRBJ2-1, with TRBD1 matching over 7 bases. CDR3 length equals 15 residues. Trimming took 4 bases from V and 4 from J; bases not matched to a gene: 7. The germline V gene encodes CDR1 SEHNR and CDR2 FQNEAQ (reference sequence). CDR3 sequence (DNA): TGTGCCAGCAGCTCGCGAGGGGGCCGTTACAATGAGCAGTTCTTC. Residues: CASSSRGGRYNEQFF.

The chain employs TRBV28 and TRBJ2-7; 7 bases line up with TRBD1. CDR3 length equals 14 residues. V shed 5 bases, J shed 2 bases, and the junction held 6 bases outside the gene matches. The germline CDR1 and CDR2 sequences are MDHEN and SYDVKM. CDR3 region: CASSPRDSPYEQYF. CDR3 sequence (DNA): TGTGCCAGCAGTCCCCGGGACAGTCCCTACGAGCAGTACTTC.

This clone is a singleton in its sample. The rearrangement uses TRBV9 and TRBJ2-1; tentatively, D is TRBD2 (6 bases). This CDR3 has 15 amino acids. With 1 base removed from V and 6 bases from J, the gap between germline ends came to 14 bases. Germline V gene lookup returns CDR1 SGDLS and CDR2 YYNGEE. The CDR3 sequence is CASSVRDLGVNEQFF. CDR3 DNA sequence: TGTGCCAGCAGCGTAAGGGACTTAGGGGTCAATGAGCAGTTCTTC.

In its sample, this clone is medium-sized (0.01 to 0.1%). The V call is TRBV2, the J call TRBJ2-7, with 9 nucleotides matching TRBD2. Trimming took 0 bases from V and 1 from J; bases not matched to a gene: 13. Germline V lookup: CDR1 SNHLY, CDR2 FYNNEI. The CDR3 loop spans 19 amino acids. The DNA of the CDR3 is TGTGCCAGCAGTGAAGCGCCTGTGGATAGCGGGGGAGGATCCTACGAGCAGTACTTC. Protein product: CASSEAPVDSGGGSYEQYF.

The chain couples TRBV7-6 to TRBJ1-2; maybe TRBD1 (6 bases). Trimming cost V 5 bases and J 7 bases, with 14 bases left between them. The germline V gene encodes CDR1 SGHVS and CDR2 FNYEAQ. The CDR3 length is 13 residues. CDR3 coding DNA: TGTGCCAGCAGCCCGACAGGAGAATTTGGCTACACCTTC. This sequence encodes CASSPTGEFGYTF.

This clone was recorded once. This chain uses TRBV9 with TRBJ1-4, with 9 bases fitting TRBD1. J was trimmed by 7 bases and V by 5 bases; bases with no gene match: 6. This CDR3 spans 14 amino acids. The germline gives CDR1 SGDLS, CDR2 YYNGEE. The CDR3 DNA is TGTGCCAGCAGTACCGGGACAGGGACTGAAAAACTGTTTTTT. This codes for CASSTGTGTEKLFF.

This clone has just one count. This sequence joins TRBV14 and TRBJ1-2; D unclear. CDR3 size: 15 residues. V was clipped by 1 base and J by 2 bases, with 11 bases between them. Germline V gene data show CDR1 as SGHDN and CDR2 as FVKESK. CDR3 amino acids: CASSQGTGANYGYTF. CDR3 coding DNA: TGTGCCAGCAGCCAAGGTACGGGAGCGAACTATGGCTACACCTTC.

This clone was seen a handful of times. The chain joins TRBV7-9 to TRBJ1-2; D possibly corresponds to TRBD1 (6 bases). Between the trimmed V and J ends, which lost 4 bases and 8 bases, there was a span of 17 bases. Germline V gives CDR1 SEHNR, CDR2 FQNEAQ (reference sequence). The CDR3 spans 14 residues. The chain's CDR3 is CASSSKIRQEGYTF. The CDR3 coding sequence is TGTGCCAGCAGCTCTAAAATCCGACAGGAGGGCTACACCTTC.

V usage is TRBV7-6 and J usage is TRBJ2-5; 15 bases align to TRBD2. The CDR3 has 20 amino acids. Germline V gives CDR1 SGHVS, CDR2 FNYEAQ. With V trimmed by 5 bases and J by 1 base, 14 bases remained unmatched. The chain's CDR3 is CASSPPRSGLAGGLQETQYF. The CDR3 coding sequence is TGTGCCAGCAGCCCTCCCCGCTCGGGACTAGCGGGGGGACTCCAAGAGACCCAGTACTTC. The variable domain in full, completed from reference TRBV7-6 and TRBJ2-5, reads GAGVSQSPRYKVTKRGQDVALRCDPISGHVSLYWYRQALGQGPEFLTYFNYEAQQDKSGLPNDRFSAERPEGSISTLTIQRTEQRDSAMYRCASSPPRSGLAGGLQETQYFGPGTRLLVL.

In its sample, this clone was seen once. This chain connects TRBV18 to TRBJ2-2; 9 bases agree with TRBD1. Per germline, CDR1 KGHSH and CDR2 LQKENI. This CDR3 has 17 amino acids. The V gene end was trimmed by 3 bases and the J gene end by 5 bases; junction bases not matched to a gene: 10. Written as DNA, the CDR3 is TGTGCCAGCTCACCCCCGACAGGGGGTGTACAGACCGGGGAGCTGTTTTTT. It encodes CASSPPTGGVQTGELFF.

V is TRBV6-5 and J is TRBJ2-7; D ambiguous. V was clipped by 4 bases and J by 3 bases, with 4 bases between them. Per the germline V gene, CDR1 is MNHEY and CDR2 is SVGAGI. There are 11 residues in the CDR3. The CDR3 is CASSSIYEQYF. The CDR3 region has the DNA TGTGCCAGCAGTTCAATCTACGAGCAGTACTTC.

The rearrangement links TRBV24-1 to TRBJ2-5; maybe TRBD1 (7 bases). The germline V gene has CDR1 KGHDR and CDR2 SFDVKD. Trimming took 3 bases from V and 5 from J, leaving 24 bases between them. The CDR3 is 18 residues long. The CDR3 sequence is CATSDPPGGRGEDETQYF. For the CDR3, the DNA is TGTGCCACCAGTGATCCGCCAGGGGGTAGAGGGGAGGATGAGACCCAGTACTTC.

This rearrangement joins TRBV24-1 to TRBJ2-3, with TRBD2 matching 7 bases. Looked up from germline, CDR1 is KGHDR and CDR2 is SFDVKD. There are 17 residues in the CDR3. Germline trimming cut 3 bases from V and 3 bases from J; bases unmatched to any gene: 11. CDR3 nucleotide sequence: TGTGCCACCAGTGATGGGGGGGATAACGAAGTAACAGATACGCAGTATTTT. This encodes CATSDGGDNEVTDTQYF.